This T cell receptor (beta chain) was sequenced in a study of CD8+ T cells in alopecia areata. Study as a whole: Tofacitinib ran 6 to 18 months, followed by 6 months off drug. Findings and caveats of the study: Lesional scalp exceeded normal scalp in clonality, especially in alopecia totalis/universalis.

In the case of this clone: Its antigen remains unknown.

RNA was isolated and reverse transcribed to cDNA, the sequencing template. Using immunoSEQ multiplex PCR, the repertoire was profiled, and TCRdb retains in-frame clones only, with some absent. The data hold about 150,000 clones, with approximately 45% observed a single time. Sequenced sample: CD4+ T cells sorted from blood. This TCR derives from a human donor with alopecia areata.

The CDR3 sequence is CASSLERQLTDTQYF. The CDR3 DNA reads TGTGCCAGCAGCTTGGAGAGGCAGTTAACAGATACGCAGTATTTT. The chain links TRBV5-6 to TRBJ2-3; D gene unclear. The ends were cut back, 0 bases at V and 3 bases at J, with 11 bases in the middle. This CDR3 region has 15 residues. Germline V CDR1 and CDR2: SGHDT, YYEEEE.